These 14 T cell receptor beta chains share one sample of origin, sequenced in a study of shared T cell receptors in the human thymus. TCRdb keeps only in-frame clones here, not all; method: immunoSEQ multiplex PCR. Of over 450,000 clones in the sample, around 82% were seen once. The same data also contributed to another study, on human thymus T cells.

The specimen sequenced was thymocytes. These receptors were collected from a boy under three years old with a congenital heart defect.

The V and J genes are TRBV28 and TRBJ1-2; the D gene is possibly TRBD1 (5 bases). Germline values: CDR1 MDHEN, CDR2 SYDVKM. The CDR3 length is 14 residues. V lost 6 bases and J lost 4, with 15 bases in between. CDR3 sequence reads: CASSRERGPYGYTF. The CDR3 DNA is TGTGCCAGCAGCCGGGAGAGGGGCCCCTATGGCTACACCTTC.

The V call is TRBV14, the J call TRBJ2-1; 11 positions agree with TRBD2. In germline, CDR1 is SGHDN, CDR2 FVKESK. V shed 5 bases and J 9 bases; nucleotides not matched to a gene: 15. The CDR3 is 17 amino acids. The CDR3 protein is CASSSNRASGRWVEQFF. CDR3 in DNA: TGTGCCAGCAGCTCTAACCGGGCTAGCGGGAGGTGGGTTGAGCAGTTCTTC.

The rearrangement links TRBV12-5 to TRBJ2-7; TRBD1 agrees at 7 bases. The CDR3 runs 15 residues. The V and J ends lost 3 bases and 5 bases, in that order; junction bases with no gene match: 10. Germline V lookup: CDR1 LGHNT, CDR2 FRNRAP. CDR3 residues: CASGLRGDRAHEQYF. The CDR3 bases are TGTGCTAGTGGTTTACGGGGCGACAGGGCCCACGAGCAGTACTTC.

This clone was seen a few times. The chain has TRBV27 and TRBJ2-7; no reliable D call. Trimming took 6 bases from V and 2 from J, leaving 14 bases between them. This CDR3 comprises 14 residues. The germline V gene encodes CDR1 MNHEY and CDR2 SMNVEV (reference sequence). The CDR3 DNA reads TGTGCCAGCAGGACCACCCAGGCAACCTACGAGCAGTACTTC. The encoded protein is CASRTTQATYEQYF.

This clone turned up a few times. The V gene is TRBV28, the J gene TRBJ1-2; 9 nucleotides agree with TRBD1. With V trimmed by 5 bases and J by 5 bases, 6 bases remained unmatched. CDR3 size: 14 residues. The V gene's germline CDR1 is MDHEN and CDR2 SYDVKM. The CDR3 bases are TGTGCCAGCAGTCCACGGGACAGGGAATATGGCTACACCTTC. Protein sequence: CASSPRDREYGYTF.

V and J are TRBV25-1 and TRBJ2-4; the match to TRBD2 covers 8 bases. The germline gives CDR1 MGHDK, CDR2 SYGVNS. The CDR3 totals 12 residues. Trimming at V came to 5 bases and at J to 9 bases, leaving 3 bases not matched to a gene. The CDR3, as DNA: TGTGCCAGCAGTTGCCGGGAGGGCATTCAGTACTTC. Protein sequence: CASSCREGIQYF.

The CDR3 protein is CASTRTGDNEQFF. CDR3 in DNA: TGTGCCAGCACTCGGACAGGGGACAATGAGCAGTTCTTC. The gene calls are TRBV27 and TRBJ2-1; 9 bases are a match to TRBD1. This CDR3 is 13 amino acids long. Germline V gene sequence: CDR1 MNHEY, CDR2 SMNVEV (reference sequence). J gave up 5 bases and V 7 bases, and 3 bases lay outside the gene matches.

The rearrangement joins TRBV2 to TRBJ2-3; 12 bases are shared with TRBD1. Losses at the gene ends were 6 bases for V and 4 bases for J; bases not matched to a gene: 5. The germline V gene has CDR1 SNHLY and CDR2 FYNNEI. This CDR3 region has 15 residues. CDR3 protein: CASRAGQGAADTQYF. CDR3 sequence (DNA): TGTGCCAGCAGGGCGGGACAGGGGGCGGCAGATACGCAGTATTTT.

The V call is TRBV19, the J call TRBJ2-7, with 10 bases identical to TRBD1. CDR1 is LNHDA, CDR2 SQIVND, per germline (reference sequence). The trim removed 3 bases at V and 6 bases at J, leaving 5 bases unmatched. CDR3 length: 14 residues. CDR3 amino acids: CASSINGTGVEQYF. CDR3 nucleotides: TGTGCCAGTAGTATCAACGGGACAGGGGTCGAGCAGTACTTC.

V and J are TRBV11-2 and TRBJ2-7; tentatively, D is TRBD1 (6 bases). The length of the CDR3 is 15 residues. Trimming stripped 1 base from V and 3 bases from J, with 13 bases between. CDR1 is SGHAT, CDR2 FQNNGV, per germline. The CDR3 sequence: CASSLGPGQNYEQYF. The CDR3 bases are TGTGCCAGCAGCTTAGGTCCGGGACAAAACTACGAGCAGTACTTC.

The V gene is TRBV11-2, the J gene TRBJ2-7, with 7 bases that match TRBD2. Germline CDR1 and CDR2: SGHAT and FQNNGV. The V segment lost 2 bases and the J segment 5 bases; nucleotides outside the gene matches: 3. The CDR3 has 13 residues. The CDR3 sequence: CASSLRGGNEQYF. The CDR3 DNA reads TGTGCCAGCAGCTTACGGGGAGGGAACGAGCAGTACTTC.

The rearrangement uses TRBV28 and TRBJ1-2, with 8 bases fitting TRBD1. CDR1 is MDHEN, CDR2 SYDVKM, per germline. The V gene end was trimmed by 1 base and the J gene end by 2 bases; junction bases not matched to a gene: 12. The CDR3 has 18 amino acids. The CDR3 region has the DNA TGTGCCAGCAGTTTATTGGGACAGGCCGGAGGTTCAAACTATGGCTACACCTTC. Translated: CASSLLGQAGGSNYGYTF.

The chain carries TRBV5-1 and TRBJ2-7; possibly TRBD2 for D (6 bases). Germline-derived CDR1 and CDR2 are SGHRS and YFSETQ. This CDR3 region has 17 residues. The V end was cut by 4 bases, the J end by 2 bases, with 22 bases between. In nucleotides, the CDR3 is TGCGCCAGCAGCGCCCAGGTGGCGAGCGGGTCCACCTACGAGCAGTACTTC. Translated, it gives CASSAQVASGSTYEQYF.

The chain employs TRBV6-6 and TRBJ2-7; 15 bases align to TRBD2. This CDR3 is 16 amino acids long. Trimming removed 5 bases from V and 4 bases from J; junction bases left unmatched: 6. The germline CDR1 and CDR2 sequences are MNHNY and SVGAGI (reference sequence). The CDR3 sequence is CASSQGLAGGSYEQYF. The CDR3 nucleotides are TGTGCCAGCAGTCAGGGACTAGCGGGAGGTAGTTACGAGCAGTACTTC.